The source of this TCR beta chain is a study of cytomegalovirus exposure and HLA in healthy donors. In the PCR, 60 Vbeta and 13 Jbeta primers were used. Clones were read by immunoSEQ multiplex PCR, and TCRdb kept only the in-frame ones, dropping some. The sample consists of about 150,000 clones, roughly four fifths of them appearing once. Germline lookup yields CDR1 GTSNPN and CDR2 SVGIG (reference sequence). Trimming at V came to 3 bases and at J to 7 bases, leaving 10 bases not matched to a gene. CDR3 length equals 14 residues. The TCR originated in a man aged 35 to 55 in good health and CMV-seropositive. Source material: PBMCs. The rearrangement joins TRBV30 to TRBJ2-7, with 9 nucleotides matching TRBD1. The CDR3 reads CAWRSGTGFLEQYF. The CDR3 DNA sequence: TGTGCCTGGAGGTCCGGGACAGGGTTCCTAGAGCAGTACTTC.